These 8 T cell receptor beta chains were sequenced from one sample in a study of OX40 agonist ivuxolimab in advanced cancers. The table came from immunoSEQ multiplex PCR; TCRdb's copy has only in-frame clones and leaves some out. The sample records about 93,000 clones, about 90% being singletons. The sample in question was CD4+ or CD8+ T cells sorted from blood, obtained in a trial of the OX40 agonist ivuxolimab. These receptors were taken from an adult with an advanced solid tumor such as melanoma, head and neck, liver or kidney cancer.

The chain combines TRBV7-9 with TRBJ2-3, with TRBD2 matching 9 bases. The V segment lost 1 base and the J segment 6 bases; nucleotides outside the gene matches: 5. Per the germline V gene, CDR1 is SEHNR and CDR2 is FQNEAQ (reference sequence). This CDR3 contains 15 residues. The CDR3 here is CASSLGGGGLDTQYF. DNA of the CDR3: TGTGCCAGCAGCTTAGGCGGGGGGGGGCTGGATACGCAGTATTTT.

The chain couples TRBV9 to TRBJ1-1; weak D call: TRBD1 (5 bases). The CDR3 runs 13 residues. The ends were cut back, 4 bases at V and 4 bases at J, with 11 bases in the middle. Germline lookup yields CDR1 SGDLS and CDR2 YYNGEE. The DNA of the CDR3 is TGTGCCAGCAGCATGGGGGGGGGCACTGAAGCTTTCTTT. The encoded protein is CASSMGGGTEAFF.

The J gene is TRBJ2-7, the V gene TRBV19; TRBD2 aligns across 7 bases. This CDR3 comprises 15 residues. Trimming removed 4 bases from V and 5 bases from J; junction bases left unmatched: 11. In germline, CDR1 is LNHDA, CDR2 SQIVND (reference sequence). In DNA, the CDR3 is TGTGCCAGTAGTAGCCGCGGGAGAGTCCCCCACGAGCAGTACTTC. The encoded protein is CASSSRGRVPHEQYF.

The chain joins TRBV28 to TRBJ2-5, with D maybe TRBD1 (5 bases). Deletions cut 4 bases from V and 2 bases from J, with 17 bases between. The CDR3 sequence is 16 residues long. The V gene's germline CDR1 is MDHEN and CDR2 SYDVKM. CDR3 nucleotides: TGTGCCAGCAGTTCCAGGGTAAGGGGTACACAAGAGACCCAGTACTTC. It encodes CASSSRVRGTQETQYF.

The chain combines TRBV11-2 with TRBJ2-5, with 16 bases fitting TRBD2. The CDR3 is made up of 15 amino acids. Germline-derived CDR1 and CDR2 are SGHAT and FQNNGV. Trimming cost V 5 bases and J 5 bases; bases outside gene matches: 2. The CDR3 coding sequence is TGTGCCAGCAGCGCGGGACTAGCGGGAGGGGAGACCCAGTACTTC. It yields the protein CASSAGLAGGETQYF.

This clone has a single count. The chain has TRBV18 and TRBJ1-2; TRBD1 matches 11 bases. Unmatched junction bases numbered 1, after V lost 4 bases and J lost 0 bases. CDR1 and CDR2 from the germline V gene are KGHSH and LQKENI. The CDR3 length is 15 residues. The CDR3 nucleotides are TGTGCCAGCTCACAGGACAGGGGGCCTAACTATGGCTACACCTTC. This translates into CASSQDRGPNYGYTF.

The chain links TRBV15 to TRBJ2-3; D is unresolved. Trimming shortened V by 0 bases and J by 4 bases, and 8 bases separated the two germline ends. The CDR3 is made up of 14 amino acids. The germline gives CDR1 LNHNV, CDR2 YYDKDF (reference sequence). CDR3 sequence reads: CATSRELSSDTQYF. For the CDR3, the DNA is TGTGCCACCAGCAGAGAACTAAGTTCAGATACGCAGTATTTT.

The V call is TRBV18, the J call TRBJ2-1; no firm D call. This CDR3 comprises 15 residues. Germline V gene data show CDR1 as KGHSH and CDR2 as LQKENI. Trimming left V 0 bases short and J 3 bases short, with 9 bases between. CDR3 amino acids: CASSPPVGFYNEQFF. The CDR3 nucleotides read TGTGCCAGCTCACCACCGGTAGGGTTCTACAATGAGCAGTTCTTC.